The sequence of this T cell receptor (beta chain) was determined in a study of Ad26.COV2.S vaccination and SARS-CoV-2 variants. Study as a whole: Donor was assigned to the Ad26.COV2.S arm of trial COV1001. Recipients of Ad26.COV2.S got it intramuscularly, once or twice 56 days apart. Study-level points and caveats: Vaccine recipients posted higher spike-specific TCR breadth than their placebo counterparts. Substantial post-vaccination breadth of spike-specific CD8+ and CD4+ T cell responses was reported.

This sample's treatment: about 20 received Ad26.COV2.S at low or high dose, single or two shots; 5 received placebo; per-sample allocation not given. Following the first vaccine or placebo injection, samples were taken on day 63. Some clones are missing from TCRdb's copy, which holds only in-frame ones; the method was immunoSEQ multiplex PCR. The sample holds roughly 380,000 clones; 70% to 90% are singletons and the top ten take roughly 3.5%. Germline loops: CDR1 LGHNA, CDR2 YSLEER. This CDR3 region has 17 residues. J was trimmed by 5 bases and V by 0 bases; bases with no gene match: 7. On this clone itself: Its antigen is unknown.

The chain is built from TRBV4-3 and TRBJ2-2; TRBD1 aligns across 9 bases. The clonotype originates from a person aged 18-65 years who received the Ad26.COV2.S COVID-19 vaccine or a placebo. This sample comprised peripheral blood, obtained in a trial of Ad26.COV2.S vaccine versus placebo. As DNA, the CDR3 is TGCGCCAGCAGCCAAGATCGTGGACAGGGGAGAACCGGGGAGCTGTTTTTT. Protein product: CASSQDRGQGRTGELFF.